This T cell receptor (beta chain) was recovered during a study of shared clonotypes between healthy human individuals. The naive CD8 population came from CD45RO-negative cells selected for CCR7, without terminally differentiated effector memory CD45RA+ cells. Adult donors, all healthy and HIV-negative, had no recent acute infections or vaccinations. Sequencing was at deep level. Some clones are missing from TCRdb's copy, which holds only in-frame ones; the method was immunoSEQ multiplex PCR. The sample has millions of clones, around 96% seen once; the top ten hold roughly 1%. Regarding this clone: The antigen is not known.

The CDR3 length is 14 residues. V shed 7 bases and J shed 1 base, with 12 bases lying between them. CDR1 MNHEY and CDR2 SVGAGI come from the germline V gene. Study-wide results and caveats: Exclusively blood specimens were collected; tissue repertoires likely differ. Four donors shared 4.5% to 6.5% of their naive CD4 clonotypes.

Sequenced input: naive CD8+ T cells sorted from blood. The chain combines TRBV6-5 with TRBJ2-3; tentative D call: TRBD2 (5 bases). The source of this sequence is a man younger than 35 in good health. The CDR3 is CASTPLRGTDTQYF. The CDR3, as DNA: TGTGCCAGCACCCCGTTGCGGGGCACAGATACGCAGTATTTT.